This TCR beta chain was recovered during a study of human T cells and chemical hapten exposure. The CDR3 has 13 amino acids. Trimming left V 5 bases short and J 6 bases short, with 14 bases between. The germline V gene has CDR1 SGHTA and CDR2 FQGNSA. Documented time point: patch test 3, about 24 weeks after DPC sensitization. The sample's treatment: therapeutic diphenylcyclopropenone sensitization with weekly scalp DPC. Original processing methods: The median was approximately 89,000 TCRs per sample, ranging 23,224 to 690,600. TCRdb re-derived calls from the RACE reads in MiXCR, one entry per CDR3 protein. It is TCRdb's table, rather than the study itself, that gives the V and J calls and clone size. The sample includes 70,000 to 90,000 distinct CDR3 sequences, more than 10% seen only once; the top ten take around 3.7%. This clonotype was recorded at least ten times.

The sequence was collected from a woman between 50 and 59 years old with alopecia areata. Some clones in this sample may be carry-over from other donors' samples. The starting material was whole blood, obtained in connection with sensitization to the hapten diphenylcyclopropenone (DPC). The chain couples TRBV7-2 to TRBJ2-7, with D maybe TRBD2 (5 bases). The CDR3 DNA sequence: TGTGCCAGCAGCCCCCGGGAAGGGATCGAGCAGTACTTC. It translates to CASSPREGIEQYF. The full variable domain, in which reference TRBV7-2 and TRBJ2-7 provide the parts outside the CDR3, is GAGVSQSPSNKVTEKGKDVELRCDPISGHTALYWYRQSLGQGLEFLIYFQGNSAPDKSGLPSDRFSAERTGGSVSTLTIQRTQQEDSAVYLCASSPREGIEQYFGPGTRLTVT.